Each of the 10 T cell receptor beta chains below was sequenced from the same sample in a study of identical twins. TCRdb reprocessed the 5' RACE reads with MiXCR, giving one entry per CDR3 protein. Altogether 450,000 or so distinct CDR3 sequences are present, about 24% being singletons, with the ten largest covering just under 3%. A further study also used this sample, focusing on T cells expressing NK-cell markers.

The sequencing input was CD4+ T cells sorted from blood. The receptors were sampled from a young woman in good health.

This clonotype occurred a few times. The CDR3 DNA reads as TGCAGTGCTAGACCCCCGGGCTCCTACGAGCAGTACTTC. It specifies CSARPPGSYEQYF. V is TRBV20-1 and J is TRBJ2-7; D gene unclear. Germline values: CDR1 DFQATT, CDR2 SNEGSKA (reference sequence). The CDR3 consists of 13 residues. Trimming took 2 bases from V and 0 from J, leaving 8 bases between them.

This clonotype was detected only a few times. The chain links TRBV12-3 or TRBV12-4 to TRBJ2-2; perhaps TRBD2 as D (5 bases). The V end was cut by 8 bases, the J end by 6 bases, with 16 bases between. This CDR3 has 14 amino acids. For the CDR3, the DNA is TGTGCCAGCTCATTAGCGTGGGGTGCCGGGGAGCTGTTTTTT. It translates to CASSLAWGAGELFF.

As to this clonotype: A read error may produce the germline difference seen at one junction end. The chain links TRBV3-1 to TRBJ2-1; 9 nucleotides match TRBD2. Germline loops: CDR1 LGHDT, CDR2 YNNKEL (reference sequence). The CDR3 consists of 13 residues. The CDR3 DNA is TGTGCCAGCAGCCAGGACGGAGCGGGGGGTAAGCTCTTC. Encoded protein: CASSQDGAGGKLF.

This chain uses TRBV20-1 with TRBJ2-1; TRBD2 agrees at 9 bases. V trimming: 3 bases; J trimming: 7 bases; junction bases outside the gene matches: 7. The CDR3 has 14 residues. Germline CDR1 DFQATT, CDR2 SNEGSKA (reference sequence). CDR3 nucleotides: TGCAGTGCTAGCGGCGGGAGGGTGGGAAATGAGCAGTTCTTC. Encoded protein: CSASGGRVGNEQFF.

This clonotype was observed many times. This chain joins TRBV6-5 and TRBJ2-7; 10 bases fit TRBD2. Germline lookup yields CDR1 MNHEY and CDR2 SVGAGI. Unmatched junction bases numbered 4, after V lost 5 bases and J lost 3 bases. The CDR3 has 14 amino acids. CDR3 region: CASSNRLAGYEQYF. In DNA form, the CDR3 reads TGTGCCAGCAGTAACCGACTAGCGGGCTACGAGCAGTACTTC.

The V and J genes are TRBV4-1 and TRBJ2-7; D is possibly TRBD1 or TRBD2 (6 bases each). V lost 1 base to trimming and J lost 2 bases, with 15 bases between them. CDR1 and CDR2 from the germline V gene are MGHRA and YSYEKL. The CDR3 has 16 residues. The CDR3 region is CASSQGIRGVTYEQYF. CDR3 sequence (DNA): TGCGCCAGCAGCCAAGGAATTAGGGGGGTTACCTACGAGCAGTACTTC.

The chain joins TRBV20-1 to TRBJ2-7; TRBD2 is a possible D gene (6 bases). CDR1 is DFQATT, CDR2 SNEGSKA, per germline (reference sequence). CDR3 length: 15 residues. The ends were cut back, 3 bases at V and 2 bases at J, with 17 bases in the middle. The CDR3 reads CSASRGTAGPYEQYF. CDR3 nucleotides: TGCAGTGCTAGTCGGGGGACGGCTGGTCCCTACGAGCAGTACTTC.

V and J are TRBV11-3 and TRBJ1-1; D not resolved. CDR1 is SGHNT, CDR2 YENEEA, per germline. V lost 3 bases and J lost 11, with 13 bases in between. The CDR3 is 12 residues long. Written as DNA, the CDR3 is TGTGCCAGCAGCTTCCGGGTCCCTATCGCTTTCTTT. Its translation: CASSFRVPIAFF. The complete variable domain, with remaining parts taken from reference TRBV11-3 and TRBJ1-1, reads EAGVVQSPRYKIIEKKQPVAFWCNPISGHNTLYWYLQNLGQGPELLIRYENEEAVDDSQLPKDRFSAERLKGVDSTLKIQPAELGDSAVYLCASSFRVPIAFFGQGTRLTVV.

There are many counts of this clonotype. J is TRBJ2-5 and V is TRBV10-3, with D perhaps matching TRBD1 (5 bases). The germline V gene encodes CDR1 ENHRY and CDR2 SYGVKD. Trimming stripped 0 bases from V and 2 bases from J, with 7 bases between. The CDR3 is 14 amino acids. The CDR3 here is CAISESKGQETQYF. CDR3 nucleotide sequence: TGTGCCATCAGTGAGTCTAAGGGGCAAGAGACCCAGTACTTC.

The chain uses TRBV27 and TRBJ2-7; tentative D call: TRBD1 (6 bases). V dropped 6 bases and J dropped 6 bases, with 24 bases sitting between them. CDR1 and CDR2 from the germline V gene are MNHEY and SMNVEV (reference sequence). This CDR3 region has 16 residues. For the CDR3, the DNA is TGTGCCAGCAGACGCCCCGGGGACATGGGGACGCGCGAGCAGTACTTC. Encoded protein: CASRRPGDMGTREQYF.